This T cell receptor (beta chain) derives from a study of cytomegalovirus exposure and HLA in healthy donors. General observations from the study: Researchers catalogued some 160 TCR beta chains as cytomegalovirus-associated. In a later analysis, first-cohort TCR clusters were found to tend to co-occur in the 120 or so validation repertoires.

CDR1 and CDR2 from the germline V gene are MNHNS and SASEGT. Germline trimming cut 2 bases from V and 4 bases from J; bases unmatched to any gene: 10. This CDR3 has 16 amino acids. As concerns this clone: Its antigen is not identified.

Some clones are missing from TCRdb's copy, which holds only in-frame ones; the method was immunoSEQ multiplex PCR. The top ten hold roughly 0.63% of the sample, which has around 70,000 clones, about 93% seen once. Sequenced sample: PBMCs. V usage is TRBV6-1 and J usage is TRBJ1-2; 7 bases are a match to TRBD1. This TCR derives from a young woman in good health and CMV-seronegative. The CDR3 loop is CASSEPDREHSYGYTF. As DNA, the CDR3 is TGTGCCAGCAGTGAACCTGACAGGGAACATAGCTATGGCTACACCTTC.